These T cell receptor beta chains were read from a single sample in a study of shared clonotypes between healthy human individuals. Sequenced by immunoSEQ multiplex PCR; TCRdb stores in-frame clones only, minus some. The sample includes about 2 million clones, 85% to 95% of them seen just once. Sequenced input: naive CD4+ T cells sorted from blood. These receptors all come from a man between 18 and 29 years old in good health. Each CDR3 is given with its conserved first and last residue. Fields, in order: clone size, J gene, V gene, D gene, CDR3 protein, CDR3 DNA. D genes are given only for firm matches. Clone size is not always given. Where it is, it says once, few, many or a class for expanded clones.

size: .; J: TRBJ1-1; V: TRBV6-1; D: .; CDR3: CASSTYTEAFF; DNA: TGTGCCAGCAGTACCTACACTGAAGCTTTCTTT
size: .; J: TRBJ2-3; V: TRBV27; D: TRBD2; CDR3: CASSLSGLAEITDTQYF; DNA: TGTGCCAGCAGTCTCTCTGGGCTAGCGGAAATCACAGATACGCAGTATTTT
size: once; J: TRBJ2-6; V: TRBV10-1; D: TRBD2; CDR3: CASTAGGPGANVLTF; DNA: TGCGCCAGCACTGCGGGGGGCCCTGGGGCCAACGTCCTGACTTTC
size: .; J: TRBJ2-7; V: TRBV2; D: .; CDR3: CASRGGGDEQYF; DNA: TGTGCCAGCAGAGGTGGGGGAGACGAGCAGTACTTC
size: .; J: TRBJ2-3; V: TRBV7-8; D: .; CDR3: CASGFRGDTQYF; DNA: TGTGCCAGCGGGTTTAGGGGAGATACGCAGTATTTT
size: .; J: TRBJ1-5; V: TRBV2; D: TRBD1; CDR3: CASSEGDRDNQPQHF; DNA: TGTGCCAGCAGTGAAGGGGACAGGGACAATCAGCCCCAGCATTTT
size: .; J: TRBJ1-4; V: TRBV28; D: TRBD1; CDR3: CASSPDRGQEKLFF; DNA: TGTGCCAGCAGTCCGGACAGGGGGCAGGAAAAACTGTTTTTT
size: .; J: TRBJ2-3; V: TRBV5-1; D: .; CDR3: CASSLVGEGTDTQYF; DNA: TGCGCCAGCAGCTTGGTTGGGGAGGGCACAGATACGCAGTATTTT
size: .; J: TRBJ2-7; V: TRBV2; D: .; CDR3: CASSGGSSRYEQYF; DNA: TGTGCCAGCAGTGGGGGAAGTTCGCGCTACGAGCAGTACTTC
size: .; J: TRBJ2-7; V: TRBV19; D: TRBD1; CDR3: CASSRTGSSYEQYF; DNA: TGTGCCAGTAGTCGGACAGGGAGCTCCTACGAGCAGTACTTC
size: .; J: TRBJ2-7; V: TRBV19; D: .; CDR3: CATSTGRAYGQYF; DNA: TGTGCCACCTCAACGGGGAGAGCCTACGGGCAGTACTTC
size: .; J: TRBJ2-7; V: TRBV9; D: .; CDR3: CASSTSGSAYEQYF; DNA: TGTGCCAGCAGCACTTCAGGGAGTGCCTACGAGCAGTACTTC
size: .; J: TRBJ2-5; V: TRBV5-4; D: .; CDR3: CASSFAAAQETQYF; DNA: TGTGCCAGCAGCTTTGCGGCAGCTCAAGAGACCCAGTACTTC
size: .; J: TRBJ2-1; V: TRBV28; D: TRBD2; CDR3: CASSDYSGPRTNEQFF; DNA: TGTGCCAGCAGTGACTATAGCGGGCCACGCACCAATGAGCAGTTCTTC
size: .; J: TRBJ2-6; V: TRBV7-3; D: .; CDR3: CASSLTGSGANVLTF; DNA: TGTGCCAGCAGCTTAACAGGGTCTGGGGCCAACGTCCTGACTTTC
size: .; J: TRBJ1-2; V: TRBV14; D: .; CDR3: CASRNSGSGYGYTF; DNA: TGTGCCAGCAGAAACTCGGGGTCGGGCTATGGCTACACCTTC
size: .; J: TRBJ1-4; V: TRBV4-1; D: TRBD1; CDR3: CASSQRTGTGEKLFF; DNA: TGCGCCAGCAGCCAAAGGACAGGGACTGGGGAAAAACTGTTTTTT
size: .; J: TRBJ2-6; V: TRBV28; D: .; CDR3: CASSLRGPGANVLTF; DNA: TGTGCCAGCAGTCTACGTGGCCCTGGGGCCAACGTCCTGACTTTC
size: few; J: TRBJ2-1; V: TRBV4-1; D: TRBD1; CDR3: CASSPWTGRNEQFF; DNA: TGCGCCAGCAGCCCGTGGACAGGGCGGAATGAGCAGTTCTTC
size: .; J: TRBJ1-2; V: TRBV19; D: .; CDR3: CASSIRSNYGYTF; DNA: TGTGCCAGTAGTATTCGGAGTAACTATGGCTACACCTTC
size: .; J: TRBJ2-1; V: TRBV10-1; D: .; CDR3: CASSEDIRSNEQFF; DNA: TGCGCCAGCAGTGAAGACATCAGGTCGAATGAGCAGTTCTTC
size: .; J: TRBJ1-2; V: TRBV2; D: .; CDR3: CASSDRGWYGYTF; DNA: TGTGCCAGCAGTGACCGGGGGTGGTATGGCTACACCTTC
size: .; J: TRBJ2-5; V: TRBV11-2; D: .; CDR3: CASSLGRRDREGETQYF; DNA: TGTGCCAGCAGCTTAGGGCGTCGTGACAGGGAGGGAGAGACCCAGTACTTC
size: .; J: TRBJ1-5; V: TRBV9; D: .; CDR3: CASSVDMDQPQHF; DNA: TGTGCCAGCAGCGTAGATATGGATCAGCCCCAGCATTTT
size: .; J: TRBJ1-1; V: TRBV6-1; D: TRBD1; CDR3: CASSAWDRLDTEAFF; DNA: TGTGCCAGCAGTGCCTGGGACAGGCTGGACACTGAAGCTTTCTTT
size: .; J: TRBJ2-7; V: TRBV6-5; D: TRBD1; CDR3: CASSYRDRGNYEQYF; DNA: TGTGCCAGCAGTTACCGGGACAGGGGTAACTACGAGCAGTACTTC
size: .; J: TRBJ2-2; V: TRBV2; D: TRBD2; CDR3: CASHRTSGNTGELFF; DNA: TGTGCCAGCCATAGGACTAGCGGTAACACCGGGGAGCTGTTTTTT
size: once; J: TRBJ1-1; V: TRBV5-1; D: .; CDR3: CASSLVPDQNTEAFF; DNA: TGCGCCAGCAGCTTAGTCCCGGATCAGAACACTGAAGCTTTCTTT
size: .; J: TRBJ1-2; V: TRBV2; D: TRBD1; CDR3: CASSRGQGGYTF; DNA: TGTGCCAGCAGTCGGGGACAGGGGGGCTACACCTTC
size: once; J: TRBJ1-2; V: TRBV2; D: .; CDR3: CASSETGLRYGYTF; DNA: TGTGCCAGCAGTGAGACTGGGCTAAGATATGGCTACACCTTC
size: .; J: TRBJ1-6; V: TRBV19; D: .; CDR3: CASTLLGAGDSPLHF; DNA: TGTGCCAGTACCCTCCTAGGGGCTGGGGATTCACCCCTCCACTTT